The rows below give T cell receptor beta chains drawn from one sample of a study of T cell responses to AZD1222 COVID-19 vaccine. Using immunoSEQ multiplex PCR, the repertoire was profiled, and TCRdb retains in-frame clones only, with some absent. The sample yields 100,000 to 150,000 clones, 70% to 90% seen once. The material was peripheral blood, obtained on day 0 of AZD1222 vaccination. The source is an adult in good health. Each CDR3 is given without its conserved first and last residue.

ASSDRTSGGAHEQY,TRBV7-2,TRBJ2-7
ASRGQGDYGYT,TRBV2,TRBJ1-2
ASSMQSMNTEAF,TRBV19,TRBJ1-1
ASSKGGRLRDEQF,TRBV21-1,TRBJ2-1
ASSLTSLEQF,TRBV11-2,TRBJ2-1
ASRAGFL,TRBV12-1,TRBJ2-7
ASSSSGYEQY,TRBV7-9,TRBJ2-7
ASSPGIGEQF,TRBV5-1,TRBJ2-1
ASSTLPQYPYGYT,TRBV9,TRBJ1-2
ASSLSGNSNQPQH,TRBV27,TRBJ1-5
AREYYYGYT,TRBV30,TRBJ1-2
ASSSSGTAIGEKLF,TRBV7-8,TRBJ1-4
ASRFTGTNYGYT,TRBV6-5,TRBJ1-2
ASSHGGNTEAF,TRBV3-1/TRBV3-2,TRBJ1-1
ASSRLTPYGYT,TRBV12-3/TRBV12-4,TRBJ1-2
ASSPGWDMNTEAF,TRBV19,TRBJ1-1
ASRGTHTEAF,TRBV6-5,TRBJ1-1
ASKTTEAYGYT,TRBV10-1,TRBJ1-2
ASSLGQPRETQY,TRBV28,TRBJ2-5
ATQTVGNTEAF,TRBV27,TRBJ1-1
AWDRFNTEAF,TRBV30,TRBJ1-1
ASSNLRLSGNTIY,TRBV19,TRBJ1-3
ASSFGQNYEQY,TRBV5-1,TRBJ2-7
ASSPWTGPYGYT,TRBV5-1,TRBJ1-2
ASSPYLTGTYEQY,TRBV19,TRBJ2-7
AVQPGEVLKLSGNTIY,TRBV9,TRBJ1-3
ASSQDGGKNEAF,TRBV4-2,TRBJ1-1
AWSRNRAAEKLF,TRBV30,TRBJ1-4
ASSQTNEQF,TRBV6-1,TRBJ2-1
ASSQDRYTGGGELF,TRBV4-3,TRBJ2-2
ATHLGTSDTQY,TRBV2,TRBJ2-3
ASSHGGDQPQH,TRBV7-2,TRBJ1-5